This note documents a single TCR beta chain sequence. Its matching antigen is unknown. This record belongs to a study of post-analysis software for immune sequencing data. Study-wide results and limits: Multiple sclerosis patients showed significantly lower normalized Chao1 diversity than controls did. Five TRBV segments, including TRBV5-6, TRBV5-1 and TRBV20-1, were more frequent in patients than controls. Co-batched samples clustered tightly together by F measure.

CDR1 is SGHTA and CDR2 is FQGNSA in the germline V gene. The CDR3 runs to 13 residues. V was clipped by 5 bases and J by 3 bases, with 11 bases between them. TCR beta cDNA libraries included unique molecular identifiers. Starting from approximately 1 to 10 million T cells, the study yielded roughly 0.5 million cDNA molecules. Via MiXCR, TCRdb re-called the PCR reads, giving one row per CDR3 protein. In the table there are hundreds of thousands of distinct CDR3 sequences, roughly three fifths of which are singletons. The receptor comes from a girl aged 2-10 years with multiple sclerosis. The source material was blood. The V and J genes are TRBV7-2 and TRBJ2-7; weak D call: TRBD1 (5 bases). The CDR3 DNA reads as TGTGCCAGCAGCATCACCAGGGTCTACGAGCAGTACTTC. Its translation: CASSITRVYEQYF.